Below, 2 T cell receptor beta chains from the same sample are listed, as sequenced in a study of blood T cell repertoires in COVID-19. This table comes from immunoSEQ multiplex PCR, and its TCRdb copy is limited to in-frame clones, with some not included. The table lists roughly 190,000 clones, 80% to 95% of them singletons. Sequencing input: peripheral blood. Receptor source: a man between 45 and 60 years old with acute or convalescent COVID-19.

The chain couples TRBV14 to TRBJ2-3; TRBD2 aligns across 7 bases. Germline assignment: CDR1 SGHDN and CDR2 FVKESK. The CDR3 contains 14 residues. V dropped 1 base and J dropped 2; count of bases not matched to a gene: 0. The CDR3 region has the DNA TGTGCCAGCAGCCAAGGACTAGCCACAGATACGCAGTATTTT. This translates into CASSQGLATDTQYF.

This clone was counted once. In DNA form, the CDR3 reads TGTGCCAGCAGCTTCGAGGTTCCCACTGGAAACACCATATATTTT. It codes for CASSFEVPTGNTIYF. The chain joins TRBV7-9 to TRBJ1-3; D is ambiguous. Germline V gives CDR1 SEHNR, CDR2 FQNEAQ (reference sequence). The CDR3 contains 15 residues. V lost 3 bases and J lost 2, with 11 bases in between.